One sample yielded the 12 T cell receptor beta chains listed below, sequenced in a study of radiation and T cells in renal cell carcinoma. The data were produced by immunoSEQ multiplex PCR, yet TCRdb's version contains in-frame clones alone and is incomplete. This table holds tens of thousands of clones, approximately 87% found once. Time point in this sample: blood 4 weeks post-SBRT, at nephrectomy. The sample's treatment: 15 Gy SBRT to primary tumor, nephrectomy 4 weeks later. Sample: blood, taken from a patient whose treatment included radiotherapy and nephrectomy. These receptors all come from a woman aged 55-70 years with renal cell carcinoma.

The chain uses TRBV9 and TRBJ2-3; 8 bases line up with TRBD1. Trimming at V came to 4 bases and at J to 4 bases, leaving 5 bases not matched to a gene. Germline values: CDR1 SGDLS, CDR2 YYNGEE. CDR3 size: 14 residues. CDR3 bases: TGTGCCAGCAGCTTCGGGACAGGTTCAGATACGCAGTATTTT. It specifies CASSFGTGSDTQYF.

This clone has more than one count but fewer than ten. This chain uses TRBV28 with TRBJ1-1; weak D call: TRBD1 (5 bases). The germline gives CDR1 MDHEN, CDR2 SYDVKM. The V gene lost 6 bases and the J gene lost 0 bases, with 20 bases spanning the gap. There are 17 residues in the CDR3. The CDR3 DNA is TGTGCCAGCAGCTTTCCCTCCGTAGGGGCCATGAACACTGAAGCTTTCTTT. Translated, it gives CASSFPSVGAMNTEAFF.

The CDR3 is CASSKGLKATDTQYF. CDR3 sequence (DNA): TGTGCCAGCAGCAAAGGACTCAAAGCCACAGATACGCAGTATTTT. This chain links TRBV5-4 with TRBJ2-3; D possibly corresponds to TRBD2 (5 bases). V lost 4 bases and J lost 2, with 14 bases in between. The V gene's germline CDR1 is SGHNT and CDR2 YYREEE (reference sequence). There are 15 residues in the CDR3. Complete variable domain (other parts from reference TRBV5-4 and TRBJ2-3): ETGVTQSPTHLIKTRGQQVTLRCSSQSGHNTVSWYQQALGQGPQFIFQYYREEENGRGNFPPRFSGLQFPNYSSELNVNALELDDSALYLCASSKGLKATDTQYFGPGTRLTVL.

This clone occurred once. V usage is TRBV4-1 and J usage is TRBJ1-6; 8 positions match TRBD1. Germline V gene lookup returns CDR1 MGHRA and CDR2 YSYEKL. The CDR3 totals 15 residues. The J segment lost 8 bases and the V segment lost 0 bases, leaving 3 bases of the junction unmatched. The chain's CDR3 is CASSQEPGGDSPLHF. The CDR3 coding sequence is TGCGCCAGCAGCCAAGAACCAGGGGGCGATTCACCCCTCCACTTT.

In this sample, this clone turned up once. J is TRBJ2-2 and V is TRBV18; D not resolved. The CDR3 sequence is 12 residues long. Trimming took off 2 bases at V and 7 bases at J, with 5 bases between the two ends. Germline V gene data show CDR1 as KGHSH and CDR2 as LQKENI. CDR3 sequence reads: CASSPRSGELFF. CDR3 coding DNA: TGTGCCAGCTCACCAAGGAGCGGGGAGCTGTTTTTT.

The CDR3 DNA is TGTGCCAGCAGCTTACAGGGCAATGCAGATACGCAGTATTTT. Its protein is CASSLQGNADTQYF. The chain combines TRBV11-3 with TRBJ2-3; tentatively, D is TRBD1 (5 bases). Germline V gives CDR1 SGHNT, CDR2 YENEEA. The V end was cut by 2 bases, the J end by 4 bases, with 10 bases between. The CDR3 spans 14 residues.

The CDR3 reads CASSVDLAGSTDTQYF. Here the CDR3 DNA reads TGTGCCAGCAGTGTTGACCTAGCGGGAAGCACAGATACGCAGTATTTT. The rearrangement links TRBV2 to TRBJ2-3; 9 bases line up with TRBD2. The CDR3 totals 16 residues. V was clipped by 4 bases and J by 0 bases; unmatched bases: 5. CDR1 and CDR2 from the germline V gene are SNHLY and FYNNEI. The entire variable domain, with the rest obtained from reference TRBV2 and TRBJ2-3, is as follows: EPEVTQTPSHQVTQMGQEVILRCVPISNHLYFYWYRQILGQKVEFLVSFYNNEISEKSEIFDDQFSVERPDGSNFTLKIRSTKLEDSAMYFCASSVDLAGSTDTQYFGPGTRLTVL.

This clone was seen once. The V call is TRBV27, the J call TRBJ1-5, with D possibly matching TRBD1 (6 bases). V was cut by 3 bases and J by 4 bases, with 10 bases left in between. Germline CDR1 reads MNHEY; CDR2 reads SMNVEV (reference sequence). The CDR3 length is 14 residues. CDR3 DNA sequence: TGTGCCAGCAGTTTTGGACAGACAAATCAGCCCCAGCATTTT. As protein: CASSFGQTNQPQHF.

This clone was found once. This sequence joins TRBV4-1 and TRBJ1-2, with 8 bases aligning to TRBD1. V lost 1 base, J lost 3 bases, and 7 bases stayed unmatched. CDR3 length: 16 amino acids. The germline CDR1 and CDR2 sequences are MGHRA and YSYEKL. The CDR3 here is CASSQGTGRMDYGYTF. The CDR3 nucleotides are TGCGCCAGCAGCCAAGGGACAGGGAGAATGGACTATGGCTACACCTTC.

This clone was recorded only once. V gene TRBV28 combines with J gene TRBJ1-6; 7 bases line up with TRBD1. CDR3 length: 15 residues. Germline V gives CDR1 MDHEN, CDR2 SYDVKM. V lost 5 bases and J lost 3; bases outside the gene matches: 4. CDR3 bases: TGTGCCAGCAGTGGGGGACAGATCTATAATTCACCCCTCCACTTT. Its translation: CASSGGQIYNSPLHF.

The chain has TRBV14 and TRBJ2-3; D is possibly TRBD1 (5 bases). This CDR3 comprises 17 residues. Per the germline V gene, CDR1 is SGHDN and CDR2 is FVKESK. V lost 4 bases and J 2 bases, leaving 19 bases between the germline ends. The CDR3, as DNA: TGTGCCAGCAGCCCAGCTACAGGCGTTCGGTTCACAGATACGCAGTATTTT. Protein product: CASSPATGVRFTDTQYF.

This clone was observed a handful of times. This chain uses TRBV19 with TRBJ2-1; 7 nucleotides match TRBD2. CDR1 is LNHDA and CDR2 is SQIVND in the germline V gene (reference sequence). This CDR3 comprises 16 residues. The J segment lost 3 bases and the V segment lost 6 bases, leaving 11 bases of the junction unmatched. DNA for the CDR3: TGTGCCAGTAGCGCAGTGGGGGGGAACTTCTACAATGAGCAGTTCTTC. Translating it yields CASSAVGGNFYNEQFF.